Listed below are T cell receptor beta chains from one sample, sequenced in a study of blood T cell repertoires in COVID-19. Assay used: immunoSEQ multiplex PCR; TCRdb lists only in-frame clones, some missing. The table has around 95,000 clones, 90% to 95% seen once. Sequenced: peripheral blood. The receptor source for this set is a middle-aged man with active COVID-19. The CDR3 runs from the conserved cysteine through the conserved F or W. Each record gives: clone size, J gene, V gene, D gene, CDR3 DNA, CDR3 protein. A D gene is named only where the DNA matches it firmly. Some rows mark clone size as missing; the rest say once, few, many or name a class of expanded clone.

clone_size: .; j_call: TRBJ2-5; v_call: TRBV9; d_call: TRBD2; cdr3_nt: TGTGCCAGCAGCGTGTCGGGGGGGCAAGAGACCCAGTACTTC; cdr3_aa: CASSVSGGQETQYF
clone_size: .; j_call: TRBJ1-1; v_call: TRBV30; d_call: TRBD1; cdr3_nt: TGTGCCTGGAGCGCTCCGTTGGGGACAGTGAACACTGAAGCTTTCTTT; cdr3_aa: CAWSAPLGTVNTEAFF
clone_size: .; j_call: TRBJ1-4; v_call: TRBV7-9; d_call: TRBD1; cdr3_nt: TGTGCCAGCTCGGGGACAGAACTTAATGAAAAACTGTTTTTT; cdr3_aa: CASSGTELNEKLFF
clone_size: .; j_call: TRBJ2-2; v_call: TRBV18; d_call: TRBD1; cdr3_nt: TGTGCCAGCTCACCGTATACCGGGACAGGGGGCACCGGGGAGCTGTTTTTT; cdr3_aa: CASSPYTGTGGTGELFF
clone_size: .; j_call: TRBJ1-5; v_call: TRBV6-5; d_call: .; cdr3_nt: TGTGCCAGCAGATGGACAGATAGCAATCAGCCCCAGCATTTT; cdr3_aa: CASRWTDSNQPQHF
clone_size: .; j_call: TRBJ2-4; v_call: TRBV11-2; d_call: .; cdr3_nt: TGTGCCAGCAGCCCGGGGACTGCAGACATTCAGTACTTC; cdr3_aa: CASSPGTADIQYF
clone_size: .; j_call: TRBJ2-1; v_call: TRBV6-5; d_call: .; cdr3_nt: TGTGCCAGCAGACCCGTGGGCAGGTCCTACAATGAGCAGTTCTTC; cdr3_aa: CASRPVGRSYNEQFF
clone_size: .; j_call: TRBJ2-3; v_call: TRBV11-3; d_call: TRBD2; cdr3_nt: TGTGCCAGCAGCTTAGGGGCGGGAGGAGTGCCAGATACGCAGTATTTT; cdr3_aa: CASSLGAGGVPDTQYF
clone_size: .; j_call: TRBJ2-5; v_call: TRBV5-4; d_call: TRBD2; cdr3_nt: TGTGCCAGCAGCTTGGAGGGTAGCGGGAGCTTGGAGACCCAGTACTTC; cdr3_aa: CASSLEGSGSLETQYF
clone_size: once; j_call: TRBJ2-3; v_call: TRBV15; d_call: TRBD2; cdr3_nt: TGTGCCACCAGCAGAGGGCGGGGGGGCACAGATACGCAGTATTTT; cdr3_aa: CATSRGRGGTDTQYF
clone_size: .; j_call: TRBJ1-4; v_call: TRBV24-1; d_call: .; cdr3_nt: TGTGCCACTCAACAGGGTACTAATGAAAAACTGTTTTTT; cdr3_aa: CATQQGTNEKLFF
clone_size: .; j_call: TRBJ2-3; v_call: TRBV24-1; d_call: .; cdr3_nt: TGTGCCACCAGTGGTCGCGGGACGACAGATACGCAGTATTTT; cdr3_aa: CATSGRGTTDTQYF
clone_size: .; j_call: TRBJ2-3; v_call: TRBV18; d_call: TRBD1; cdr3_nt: TGTGCCAGCTCCAAATCAGGACAGGGGGCGCCGATGACAGATACGCAGTATTTT; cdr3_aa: CASSKSGQGAPMTDTQYF
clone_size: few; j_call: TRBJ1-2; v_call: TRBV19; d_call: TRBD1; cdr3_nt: TGTGCCAGTAGTTCTAGGGGACAGAACTATGGCTACACCTTC; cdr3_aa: CASSSRGQNYGYTF
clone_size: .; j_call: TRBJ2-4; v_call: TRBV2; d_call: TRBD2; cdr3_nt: TGTGCCAGCAGGGTGGGAGGGCCCAACATTCAGTACTTC; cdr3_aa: CASRVGGPNIQYF
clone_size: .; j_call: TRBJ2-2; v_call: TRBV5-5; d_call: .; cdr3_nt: TGTGCCAGCAGCTTGGGCGGGGCCACCGGGGAGCTGTTTTTT; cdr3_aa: CASSLGGATGELFF
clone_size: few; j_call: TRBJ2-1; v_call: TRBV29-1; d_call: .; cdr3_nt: TGCAGCGTTGACGGGGTGGCAAATGAGCAGTTCTTC; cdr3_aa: CSVDGVANEQFF
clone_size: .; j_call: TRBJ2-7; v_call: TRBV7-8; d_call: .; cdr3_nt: TGTGCCAGCAGCCGAGATCACTACGAGCAGTACTTC; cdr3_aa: CASSRDHYEQYF
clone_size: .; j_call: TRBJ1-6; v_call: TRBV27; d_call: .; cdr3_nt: TGTGCCAGCAGTTTTCGGCGGTTGCTCAATTCACCCCTCCACTTT; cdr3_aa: CASSFRRLLNSPLHF
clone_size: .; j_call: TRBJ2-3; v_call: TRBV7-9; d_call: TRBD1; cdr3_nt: TGTGCCAGCTACGAGGGGGGACAGGGAGTTGGCACAGATACGCAGTATTTT; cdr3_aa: CASYEGGQGVGTDTQYF
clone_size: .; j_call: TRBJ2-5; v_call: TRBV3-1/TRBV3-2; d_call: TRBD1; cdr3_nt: TGTGCCAGCAGCACCCACAGGGGGGCGGAGACCCAGTACTTC; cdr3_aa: CASSTHRGAETQYF
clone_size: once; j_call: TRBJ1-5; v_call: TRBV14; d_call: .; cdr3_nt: TGTGCCAGCAGCCGGCAAACAGGACAGCCCCAGCATTTT; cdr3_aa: CASSRQTGQPQHF
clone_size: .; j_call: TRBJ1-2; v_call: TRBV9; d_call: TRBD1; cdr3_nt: TGTGCCAGCAGCACGATGACAGGGGGCGAAGGCTACACCTTC; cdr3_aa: CASSTMTGGEGYTF
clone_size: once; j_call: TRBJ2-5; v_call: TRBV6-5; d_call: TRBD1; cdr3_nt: TGTGCCAGCAGTTACGGGACAGGGCCGAGTCAGACCCAGTACTTC; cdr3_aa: CASSYGTGPSQTQYF
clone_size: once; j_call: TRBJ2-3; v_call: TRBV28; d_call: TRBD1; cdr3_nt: TGTGCCAGCAGTGTTACCGGGACAGGGTCAGATACGCAGTATTTT; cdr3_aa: CASSVTGTGSDTQYF
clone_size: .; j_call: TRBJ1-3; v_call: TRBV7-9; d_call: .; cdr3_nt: TGTGCCAGCAGCTTAATCGGCCCTCGGGGTAACTCTGGAAACACCATATATTTT; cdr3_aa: CASSLIGPRGNSGNTIYF